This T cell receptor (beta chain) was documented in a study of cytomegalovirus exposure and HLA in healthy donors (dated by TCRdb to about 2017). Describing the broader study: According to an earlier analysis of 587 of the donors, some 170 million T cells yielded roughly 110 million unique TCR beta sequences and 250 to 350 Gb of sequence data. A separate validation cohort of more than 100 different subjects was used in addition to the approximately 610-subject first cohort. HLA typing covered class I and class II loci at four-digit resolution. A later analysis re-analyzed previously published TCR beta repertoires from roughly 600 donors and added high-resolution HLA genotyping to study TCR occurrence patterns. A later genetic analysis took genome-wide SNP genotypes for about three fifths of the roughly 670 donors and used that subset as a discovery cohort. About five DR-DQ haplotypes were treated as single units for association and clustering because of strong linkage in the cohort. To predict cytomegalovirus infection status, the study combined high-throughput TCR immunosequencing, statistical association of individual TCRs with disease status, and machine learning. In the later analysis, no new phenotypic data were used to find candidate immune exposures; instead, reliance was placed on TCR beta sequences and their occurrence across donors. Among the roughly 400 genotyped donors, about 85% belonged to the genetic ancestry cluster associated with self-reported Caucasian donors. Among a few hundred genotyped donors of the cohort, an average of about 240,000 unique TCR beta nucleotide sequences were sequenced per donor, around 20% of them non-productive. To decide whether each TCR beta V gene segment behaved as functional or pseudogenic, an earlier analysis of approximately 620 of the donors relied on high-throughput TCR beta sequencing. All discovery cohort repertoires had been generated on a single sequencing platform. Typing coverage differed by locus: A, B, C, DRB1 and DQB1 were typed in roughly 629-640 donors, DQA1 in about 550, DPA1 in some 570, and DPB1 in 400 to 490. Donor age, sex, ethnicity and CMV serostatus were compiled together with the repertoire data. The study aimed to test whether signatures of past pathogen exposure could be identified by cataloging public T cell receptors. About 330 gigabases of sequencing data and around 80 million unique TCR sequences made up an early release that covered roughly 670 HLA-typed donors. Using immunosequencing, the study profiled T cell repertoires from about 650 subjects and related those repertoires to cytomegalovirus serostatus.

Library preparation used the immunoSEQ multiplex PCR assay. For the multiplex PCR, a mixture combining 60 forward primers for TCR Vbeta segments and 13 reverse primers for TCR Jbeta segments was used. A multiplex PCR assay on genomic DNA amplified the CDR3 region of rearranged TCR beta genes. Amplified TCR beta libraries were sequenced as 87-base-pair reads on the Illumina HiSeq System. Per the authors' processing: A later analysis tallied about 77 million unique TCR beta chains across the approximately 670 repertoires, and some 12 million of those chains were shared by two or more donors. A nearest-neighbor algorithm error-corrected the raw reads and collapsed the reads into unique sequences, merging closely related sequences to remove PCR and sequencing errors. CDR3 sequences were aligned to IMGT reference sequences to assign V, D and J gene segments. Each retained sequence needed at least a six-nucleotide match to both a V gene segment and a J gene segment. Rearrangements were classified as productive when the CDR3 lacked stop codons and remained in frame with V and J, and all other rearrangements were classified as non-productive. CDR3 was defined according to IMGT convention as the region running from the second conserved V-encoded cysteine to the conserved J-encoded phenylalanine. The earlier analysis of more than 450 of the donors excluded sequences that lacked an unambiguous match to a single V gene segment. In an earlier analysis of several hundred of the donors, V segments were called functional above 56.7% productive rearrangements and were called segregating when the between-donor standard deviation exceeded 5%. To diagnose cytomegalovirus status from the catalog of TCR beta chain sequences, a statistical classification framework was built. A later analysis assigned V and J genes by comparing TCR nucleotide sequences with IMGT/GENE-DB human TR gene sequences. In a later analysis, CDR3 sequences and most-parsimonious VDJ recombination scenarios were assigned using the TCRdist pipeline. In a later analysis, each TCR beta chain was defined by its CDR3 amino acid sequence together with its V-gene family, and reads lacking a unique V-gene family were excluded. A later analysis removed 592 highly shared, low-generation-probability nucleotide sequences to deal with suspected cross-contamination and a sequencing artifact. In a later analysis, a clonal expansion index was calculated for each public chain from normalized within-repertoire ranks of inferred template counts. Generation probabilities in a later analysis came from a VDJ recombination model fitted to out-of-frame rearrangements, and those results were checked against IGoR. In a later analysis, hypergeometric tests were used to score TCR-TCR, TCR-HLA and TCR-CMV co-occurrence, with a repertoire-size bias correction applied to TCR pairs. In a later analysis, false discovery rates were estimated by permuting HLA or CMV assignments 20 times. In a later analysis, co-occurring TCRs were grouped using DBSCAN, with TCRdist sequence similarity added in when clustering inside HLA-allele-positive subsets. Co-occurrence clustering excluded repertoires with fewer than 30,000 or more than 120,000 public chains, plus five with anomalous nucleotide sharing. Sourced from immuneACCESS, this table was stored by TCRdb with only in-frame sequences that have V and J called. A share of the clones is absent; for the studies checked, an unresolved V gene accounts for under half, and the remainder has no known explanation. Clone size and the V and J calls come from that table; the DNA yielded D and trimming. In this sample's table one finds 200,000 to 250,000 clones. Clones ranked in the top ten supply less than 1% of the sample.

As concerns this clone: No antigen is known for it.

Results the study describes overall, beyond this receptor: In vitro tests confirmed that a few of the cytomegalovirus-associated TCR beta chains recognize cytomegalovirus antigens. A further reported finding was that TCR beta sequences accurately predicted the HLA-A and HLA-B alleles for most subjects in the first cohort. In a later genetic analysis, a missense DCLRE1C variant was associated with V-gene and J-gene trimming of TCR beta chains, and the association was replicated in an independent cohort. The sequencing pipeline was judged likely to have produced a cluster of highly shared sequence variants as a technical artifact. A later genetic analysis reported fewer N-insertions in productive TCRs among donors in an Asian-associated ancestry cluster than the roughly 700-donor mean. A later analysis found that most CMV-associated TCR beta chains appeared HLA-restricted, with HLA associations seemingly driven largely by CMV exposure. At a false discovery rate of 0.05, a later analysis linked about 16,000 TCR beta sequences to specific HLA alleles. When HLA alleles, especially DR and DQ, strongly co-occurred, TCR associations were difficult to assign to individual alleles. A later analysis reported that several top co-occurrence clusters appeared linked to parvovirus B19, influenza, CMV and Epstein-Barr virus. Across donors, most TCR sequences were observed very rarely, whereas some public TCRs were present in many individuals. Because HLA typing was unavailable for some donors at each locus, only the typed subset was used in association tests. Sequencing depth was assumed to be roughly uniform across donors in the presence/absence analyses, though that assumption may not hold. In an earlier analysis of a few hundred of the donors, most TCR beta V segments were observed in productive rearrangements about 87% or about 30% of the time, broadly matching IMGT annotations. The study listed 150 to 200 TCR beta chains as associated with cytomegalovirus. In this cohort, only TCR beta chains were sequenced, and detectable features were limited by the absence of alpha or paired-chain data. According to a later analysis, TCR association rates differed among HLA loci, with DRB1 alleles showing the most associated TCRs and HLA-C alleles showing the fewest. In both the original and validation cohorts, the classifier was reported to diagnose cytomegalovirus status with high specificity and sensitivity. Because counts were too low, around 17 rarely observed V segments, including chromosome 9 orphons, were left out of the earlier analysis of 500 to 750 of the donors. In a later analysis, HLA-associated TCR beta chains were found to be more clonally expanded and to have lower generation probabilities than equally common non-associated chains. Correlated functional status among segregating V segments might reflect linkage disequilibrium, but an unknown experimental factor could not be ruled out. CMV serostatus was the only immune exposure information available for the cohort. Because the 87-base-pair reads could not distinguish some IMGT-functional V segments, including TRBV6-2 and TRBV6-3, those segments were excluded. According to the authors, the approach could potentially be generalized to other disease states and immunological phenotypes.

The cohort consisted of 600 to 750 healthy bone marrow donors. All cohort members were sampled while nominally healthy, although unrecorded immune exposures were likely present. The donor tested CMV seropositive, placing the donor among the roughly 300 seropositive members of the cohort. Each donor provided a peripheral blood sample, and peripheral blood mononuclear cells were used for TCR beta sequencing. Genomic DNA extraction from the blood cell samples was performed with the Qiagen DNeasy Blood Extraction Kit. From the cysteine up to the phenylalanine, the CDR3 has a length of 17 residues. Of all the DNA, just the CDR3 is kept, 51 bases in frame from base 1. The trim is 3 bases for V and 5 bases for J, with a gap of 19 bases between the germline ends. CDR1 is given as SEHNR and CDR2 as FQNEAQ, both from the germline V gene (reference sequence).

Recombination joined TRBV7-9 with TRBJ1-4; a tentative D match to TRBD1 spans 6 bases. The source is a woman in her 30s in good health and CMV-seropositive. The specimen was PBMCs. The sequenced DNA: TGTGCCAGCAGCTTCCGGGACACCGGCCCCTTAAATGAAAAACTGTTTTTT. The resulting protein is CASSFRDTGPLNEKLFF.